This TCR beta chain was found in a study of shared clonotypes between healthy human individuals. TCRdb keeps only in-frame clones here, not all; method: immunoSEQ multiplex PCR. The sample yields over 2,000,000 clones, around 93% seen once. Positively selected for CCR7, the CD45RO-negative cells used as naive CD8 cells excluded terminally differentiated effector memory CD45RA+ cells. This receptor was identified in a man younger than 30 in good health. Some clones in this sample may be carry-over from other donors' samples. The sequencing input was naive CD8+ T cells from PBMCs.

The CDR3 region has the DNA TGCGCCAGCAGCGACCGACAGGGGGCCATTGAAGCTTTCTTT. This encodes CASSDRQGAIEAFF. V is TRBV4-1 and J is TRBJ1-1; 10 bases agree with TRBD1. CDR1 and CDR2 (germline): MGHRA, YSYEKL. This CDR3 contains 14 residues. V shed 5 bases and J 7 bases; nucleotides not matched to a gene: 7.